The 26 T cell receptor beta chains below were found in one sample sequenced in a study of T cell responses to AZD1222 COVID-19 vaccine. The protocol was immunoSEQ multiplex PCR, while the TCRdb copy is restricted to in-frame clones and leaves out a portion. The sample carries 75,000 to 100,000 clones, roughly 90% recorded once. The sequences come from peripheral blood, collected on day 0 of AZD1222 vaccination. The source of these receptors is an adult in good health.

The genes are TRBV24-1 and TRBJ2-1, with D perhaps TRBD2 (6 bases). This CDR3 region has 15 residues. V was shortened by 3 bases and J by 6 bases, with 14 bases between the two germline ends. Looked up from germline, CDR1 is KGHDR and CDR2 is SFDVKD. In nucleotides, the CDR3 is TGTGCCACCAGTGATCCAAGGGGAGGTTTCAATGAGCAGTTCTTC. It is translated as CATSDPRGGFNEQFF.

A few counts support this clone. The chain is built from TRBV25-1 and TRBJ1-2, with a weak D call TRBD1 (6 bases). This CDR3 has 14 amino acids. CDR1 is MGHDK and CDR2 is SYGVNS in the germline V gene. V shed 1 base and J shed 2 bases, with 8 bases lying between them. CDR3: CASSEFGGNYGYTF. CDR3 in DNA: TGTGCCAGCAGTGAATTCGGGGGCAACTATGGCTACACCTTC.

V usage is TRBV19 and J usage is TRBJ2-3; TRBD1 is a possible D gene (6 bases). Germline V gene lookup returns CDR1 LNHDA and CDR2 SQIVND (reference sequence). The ends were cut back, 4 bases at V and 4 bases at J, with 18 bases in the middle. This CDR3 has 16 amino acids. DNA of the CDR3: TGTGCCAGTAGTAGTTTGGCCAGGGGAAGGTCAGATACGCAGTATTTT. It is translated as CASSSLARGRSDTQYF.

The CDR3 coding sequence is TGTGCCAGCTCATCCCAAATGCCCTATCAGGGGAAAGTCAACGAGCAGTACTTC. It translates to CASSSQMPYQGKVNEQYF. The V and J genes are TRBV18 and TRBJ2-7, with D possibly being TRBD1 (6 bases). CDR3 length: 18 residues. The V gene lost 5 bases and the J gene lost 5 bases, with 28 bases spanning the gap. Germline V gene data show CDR1 as KGHSH and CDR2 as LQKENI.

This clone was detected a few times. The chain carries TRBV9 and TRBJ2-7, with TRBD2 matching 8 bases. The V and J ends lost 4 bases and 0 bases, in that order; junction bases with no gene match: 9. The CDR3 covers 16 residues. Germline CDR1 is SGDLS and CDR2 is YYNGEE. The CDR3 here is CASSPRGAGASYEQYF. The CDR3 nucleotides are TGTGCCAGCAGCCCGAGGGGAGCGGGGGCCTCCTACGAGCAGTACTTC.

This clone was seen just once. This chain joins TRBV6-5 and TRBJ1-1, with D possibly TRBD1 on 5 matching bases. The V and J ends lost 6 bases and 11 bases respectively, with 19 bases between them. Germline V gives CDR1 MNHEY, CDR2 SVGAGI. CDR3 size: 13 residues. CDR3 sequence: CASRPNGGDHAFF. CDR3 sequence (DNA): TGTGCCAGCAGACCCAACGGGGGGGACCACGCTTTCTTT.

This chain connects TRBV7-2 to TRBJ1-5; no firm D call. V was trimmed by 5 bases and J by 2 bases, leaving 10 bases between them. In germline, CDR1 is SGHTA, CDR2 FQGNSA. The CDR3 has 14 residues. CDR3 sequence: CASSQDGGNQPQHF. CDR3 in DNA: TGTGCCAGCAGCCAGGACGGGGGCAATCAGCCCCAGCATTTT.

As concerns this clone: The limits of the CDR3 on the DNA are not certain, so only TCRdb's listed CDR3 is given. The rearrangement joins TRBV7-2 to TRBJ2-3. From germline, CDR1 is SGHTA and CDR2 FQGNSA. The CDR3 extends over 14 residues, inclusive of both ends. CDR3 in amino acids: CASSLVWGRGAGYF.

The chain employs TRBV27 and TRBJ1-1, with 10 positions matching TRBD1. The ends lost 5 bases at V and 3 bases at J; junction bases unmatched: 6. This CDR3 is built from 15 residues. The germline gives CDR1 MNHEY, CDR2 SMNVEV (reference sequence). CDR3 protein: CASSRTGQGYTEAFF. Written as DNA, the CDR3 is TGTGCCAGCAGTCGTACGGGACAGGGGTACACTGAAGCTTTCTTT.

The chain is built from TRBV12-3 or TRBV12-4 and TRBJ2-7; D possibly uses TRBD1 or TRBD2 (5 bases each). Deletions cut 10 bases from V and 6 bases from J, with 19 bases between. The CDR3 length is 13 residues. This CDR3 reads CATLQGQAGEQYF. CDR3 nucleotides: TGTGCCACTCTGCAGGGTCAGGCGGGCGAGCAGTACTTC.

The chain employs TRBV11-2 and TRBJ2-7; 8 nucleotides agree with TRBD1. The junction had 7 bases not matched to a gene; V was cut back by 4 bases and J by 2 bases. This CDR3 region has 15 residues. Germline loops: CDR1 SGHAT, CDR2 FQNNGV. The CDR3 spells CASSSPTGVTYEQYF. In nucleotides, the CDR3 is TGTGCCAGCAGCTCCCCGACAGGGGTGACCTACGAGCAGTACTTC.

The gene calls are TRBV27 and TRBJ2-5; D gene uncertain. Germline-derived CDR1 and CDR2 are MNHEY and SMNVEV (reference sequence). This CDR3 has 13 amino acids. The V gene lost 4 bases and the J gene lost 5 bases, with 11 bases spanning the gap. CDR3 loop: CASSYSTWETQYF. In nucleotides, the CDR3 is TGTGCCAGCAGTTACAGTACCTGGGAGACCCAGTACTTC.

The rearrangement uses TRBV19 and TRBJ2-3; TRBD1 matches 9 bases. The CDR3 contains 16 residues. CDR1 is LNHDA, CDR2 SQIVND, per germline (reference sequence). Trimming at V came to 5 bases and at J to 2 bases, leaving 8 bases not matched to a gene. The DNA of the CDR3 is TGTGCCAGTAGTCTCTACCGGGACAGGGCCACAGATACGCAGTATTTT. This codes for CASSLYRDRATDTQYF.

The chain links TRBV28 to TRBJ1-4; D possibly corresponds to TRBD1 (6 bases). In germline, CDR1 is MDHEN, CDR2 SYDVKM. The CDR3 is 12 residues long. Deletions cut 8 bases from V and 7 bases from J, with 11 bases between. The CDR3 region has the DNA TGTGCCAGCCGGGGGGCGCGTGAAAAACTGTTTTTT. Residues: CASRGAREKLFF.

This clone was seen a handful of times. The chain recombines TRBV3-1 (or the pseudogene TRBV3-2) with TRBJ2-7; 7 nucleotides match TRBD2. J gave up 1 base and V 2 bases, and 8 bases lay outside the gene matches. The length of the CDR3 is 16 residues. CDR1 is LGHDT and CDR2 is YNNKEL in the germline V gene (reference sequence). The CDR3 sequence: CASSQRGGESSYEQYF. In DNA, the CDR3 is TGTGCCAGCAGCCAACGTGGGGGGGAGAGTTCCTACGAGCAGTACTTC.

V usage is TRBV7-9 and J usage is TRBJ2-7, with D possibly matching TRBD1 (5 bases). This CDR3 has 13 residues. CDR1 and CDR2 from the germline V gene are SEHNR and FQNEAQ (reference sequence). Trimming pared 3 bases from V and 5 bases from J, leaving 11 bases between. Written as DNA, the CDR3 is TGTGCCAGCAGCTTTGTAGGGGCCCACGAGCAGTACTTC. This encodes CASSFVGAHEQYF.

This chain uses TRBV4-3 with TRBJ2-7; TRBD2 is a possible D gene (6 bases). There are 17 residues in the CDR3. CDR1 and CDR2 from the germline V gene are LGHNA and YSLEER. V shed 1 base and J shed 3 bases, with 19 bases lying between them. The CDR3 spells CASSQGGPSSELYEQYF. CDR3 sequence (DNA): TGCGCCAGCAGCCAAGGTGGCCCGTCTAGCGAACTCTACGAGCAGTACTTC.

CDR3 region: CASSSELASSHEQFF. For the CDR3, the DNA is TGTGCCAGCAGTTCCGAGCTAGCTTCTTCCCATGAGCAGTTCTTC. The rearrangement links TRBV5-4 to TRBJ2-1; D possibly corresponds to TRBD2 (5 bases). Germline V CDR1 and CDR2: SGHNT, YYREEE (reference sequence). V was clipped by 5 bases and J by 8 bases, with 20 bases between them. This CDR3 has 15 residues.

The V gene is TRBV12-3 or TRBV12-4, the J gene TRBJ1-2, with a tentative D call TRBD1 (5 bases). Between the trimmed V and J ends, which lost 8 bases and 3 bases, there was a span of 13 bases. The CDR3 has 13 amino acids. The CDR3 region is CASARGGDYGYTF. CDR3 sequence (DNA): TGTGCCAGCGCCCGCGGGGGGGACTATGGCTACACCTTC.

The V call is TRBV7-2, the J call TRBJ2-2; maybe TRBD1 (6 bases). CDR3 length equals 15 residues. Trimming cost V 4 bases and J 6 bases, with 15 bases left between them. Germline CDR1 reads SGHTA; CDR2 reads FQGNSA. CDR3 loop: CASSSLGAGAGELFF. CDR3 DNA sequence: TGTGCCAGCAGCTCCCTGGGCGCAGGGGCCGGGGAGCTGTTTTTT.

This clone was detected only once. V gene TRBV4-2 combines with J gene TRBJ2-3, with a tentative D call TRBD1 (6 bases). Trimming took off 1 base at V and 1 base at J, with 9 bases between the two ends. Germline CDR1 and CDR2: LGHNA and YNFKEQ. The CDR3 contains 15 residues. CDR3 bases: TGTGCCAGCAGCCAAGTGGCAGGGGGCACAGATACGCAGTATTTT. Residues: CASSQVAGGTDTQYF.

This chain connects TRBV5-1 to TRBJ2-5, with D perhaps being TRBD1 or TRBD2 (6 bases each). The V end lost 3 bases, the J end lost 5 bases, and 23 bases lay between the germline ends. Germline assignment: CDR1 SGHRS and CDR2 YFSETQ. The CDR3 is made up of 17 amino acids. The CDR3 DNA sequence: TGCGCCAGCAGCTCCGGGGGCGTTATTACAGGGCTGGAGACCCAGTACTTC. It codes for CASSSGGVITGLETQYF.

In its sample, this clone was seen once. The J gene is TRBJ2-7, the V gene TRBV7-3; 8 bases align to TRBD1. The CDR3 consists of 15 residues. Germline V CDR1 and CDR2: SGHTA, FQGTGA. With 1 base clipped from V and 1 base from J, the junction kept 3 bases outside the gene matches. As DNA, the CDR3 is TGTGCCAGCAGCTTAAACAGGGGGATGTCCTACGAGCAGTACTTC. As protein: CASSLNRGMSYEQYF.

The CDR3 protein is CASSLQPPGLAGSNEQFF. Written as DNA, the CDR3 is TGTGCCAGCAGCCTCCAACCCCCCGGACTAGCGGGAAGCAATGAGCAGTTCTTC. The chain recombines TRBV7-3 with TRBJ2-1; 12 bases align to TRBD2. The junction had 14 bases not matched to a gene; V was cut back by 5 bases and J by 6 bases. The CDR3 contains 18 residues. CDR1 is SGHTA, CDR2 FQGTGA, per germline. Supplemented by reference TRBV7-3 and TRBJ2-1, the full variable domain reads GAGVSQTPSNKVTEKGKYVELRCDPISGHTALYWYRQSLGQGPEFLIYFQGTGAADDSGLPNDRFFAVRPEGSVSTLKIQRTERGDSAVYLCASSLQPPGLAGSNEQFFGPGTRLTVL.

The rearrangement links TRBV4-2 to TRBJ1-2, with D possibly being TRBD1 (6 bases). This CDR3 has 15 amino acids. Trimming shortened V by 0 bases and J by 2 bases, and 10 bases separated the two germline ends. The germline V gene encodes CDR1 LGHNA and CDR2 YNFKEQ. The DNA for the CDR3 is TGTGCCAGCAGCCAAGAATCTCAGGGGAACTATGGCTACACCTTC. This gives the protein CASSQESQGNYGYTF.

The chain joins TRBV4-1 to TRBJ2-7; 7 positions agree with TRBD2. J was trimmed by 7 bases and V by 1 base; bases with no gene match: 4. This CDR3 is built from 13 residues. Germline V gives CDR1 MGHRA, CDR2 YSYEKL. In nucleotides, the CDR3 is TGCGCCAGCAGCCAAGGGGAGGGAAGGGAGCAGTACTTC. It specifies CASSQGEGREQYF.